Listed here are 17 T cell receptor beta chains from one sample, sequenced in a study of shared clonotypes between healthy human individuals. The naive CD8 population came from CD45RO-negative cells selected for CCR7, without terminally differentiated effector memory CD45RA+ cells. Measured with immunoSEQ multiplex PCR; TCRdb has only the in-frame clones, and not every one. The sample lists 2 million to 2.5 million clones; around 96% were seen once. The specimen sequenced was naive CD8+ T cells sorted from blood. The receptors were sampled from a man younger than 35 in good health.

The chain carries TRBV10-2 and TRBJ2-1; the D gene could be TRBD1 or TRBD2 (5 bases each). Per germline, CDR1 WSHSY and CDR2 SAAADI. This CDR3 has 17 residues. The ends were cut back, 3 bases at V and 0 bases at J, with 15 bases in the middle. The CDR3 sequence: CASSDGDRGGSYNEQFF. The CDR3 DNA sequence: TGCGCCAGCAGTGATGGAGACCGGGGCGGCTCCTACAATGAGCAGTTCTTC.

This clone has only one observation. The rearrangement links TRBV15 to TRBJ2-7, with TRBD1 matching 7 bases. The CDR3 totals 13 residues. After removal of 5 bases from V and 2 bases from J, the junction contained 3 bases not matched to a gene. Germline V gene sequence: CDR1 LNHNV, CDR2 YYDKDF (reference sequence). CDR3 sequence: CATSDRVTYEQYF. CDR3 nucleotide sequence: TGTGCCACCAGCGACAGGGTAACCTACGAGCAGTACTTC.

This clone was picked up a small number of times. This sample also contains other DNA sequences that code for the same CDR3. The V gene is TRBV28, the J gene TRBJ1-5, with a weak D call TRBD1 (5 bases). CDR1 is MDHEN, CDR2 SYDVKM, per germline. Trimming shortened V by 1 base and J by 7 bases, and 8 bases separated the two germline ends. The CDR3 has 13 amino acids. Here the CDR3 DNA reads TGTGCCAGCAGTTTATCGGGGCCGCAGCCCCAGCATTTT. Translated: CASSLSGPQPQHF.

In the case of this clone: At one of its ends the junction is not consistent with the germline gene, which may arise from a read error. The chain's CDR3 is CASNQDTGSSYNEQFF. The CDR3 nucleotides are TGCGCCAGCAACCAAGATACAGGGAGCTCCTACAATGAGCAGTTCTTC. This chain joins TRBV4-1 and TRBJ2-1; a weak D match, TRBD1 (6 bases). The CDR3 sequence is 16 residues long. Germline lookup yields CDR1 MGHRA and CDR2 YSYEKL.

This chain connects TRBV7-9 to TRBJ1-1; 8 bases fit TRBD1. The CDR3 spans 15 residues. Germline CDR1 and CDR2: SEHNR and FQNEAQ (reference sequence). The V segment lost 5 bases and the J segment 4 bases; nucleotides outside the gene matches: 9. CDR3 amino acids: CASSISQGALTEAFF. The DNA of the CDR3 is TGTGCCAGCAGCATATCCCAGGGGGCGCTCACTGAAGCTTTCTTT.

The J gene is TRBJ2-1, the V gene TRBV6-5; D not resolved. Between the trimmed V and J ends, which lost 2 bases and 3 bases, there was a span of 8 bases. CDR3 length equals 14 residues. Germline-derived CDR1 and CDR2 are MNHEY and SVGAGI. The CDR3 spells CASSYVGSYNEQFF. As DNA, the CDR3 is TGTGCCAGCAGTTACGTCGGCAGCTACAATGAGCAGTTCTTC.

The chain has TRBV1 and TRBJ2-1; the table's TRBD2 call for D was not verified on the DNA. TRBV1 is assigned pseudogene status. This CDR3 is 18 amino acids long. The CDR3 coding sequence is TGCACCCCCCGGAGGGTACTAGCGGCGAAAATTTCCTACAATGAGCAGTTCTTC. The encoded protein is CTPRRVLAAKISYNEQFF.

This clone has a single count. The rearrangement links TRBV4-1 to TRBJ2-3; 7 bases fit TRBD2. CDR3 length equals 16 residues. V gave up 2 bases and J gave up 0 bases; unmatched junction bases: 5. The germline CDR1 and CDR2 sequences are MGHRA and YSYEKL. The CDR3 DNA is TGCGCCAGCAGCCAACGACTAGCACCGAGCACAGATACGCAGTATTTT. Protein product: CASSQRLAPSTDTQYF.

This clone has just one count. The chain has TRBV13 and TRBJ2-5; TRBD1 matches at 7 bases. Looked up from germline, CDR1 is PRHDT and CDR2 is FYEKMQ (reference sequence). V dropped 5 bases and J dropped 4; count of bases not matched to a gene: 10. The CDR3 runs 15 residues. CDR3 residues: CASSLKDREVETQYF. The CDR3 bases are TGTGCCAGCAGCCTTAAAGACAGGGAAGTAGAGACCCAGTACTTC.

The chain links TRBV27 to TRBJ2-7, with 7 bases aligning to TRBD1. In germline, CDR1 is MNHEY, CDR2 SMNVEV (reference sequence). V trimming: 6 bases; J trimming: 1 base; junction bases outside the gene matches: 3. This CDR3 has 13 residues. The CDR3 DNA follows: TGTGCCAGCAGGAAGGGGGCTTCCTACGAGCAGTACTTC. Translation gives CASRKGASYEQYF.

The rearrangement links TRBV27 to TRBJ2-7, with 7 bases matching TRBD1. The ends lost 2 bases at V and 1 base at J; junction bases unmatched: 8. The CDR3 sequence is 16 residues long. Germline V gene sequence: CDR1 MNHEY, CDR2 SMNVEV (reference sequence). In DNA, the CDR3 is TGTGCCAGCAGTTTAGCAACCGGGACAGTTTCCTACGAGCAGTACTTC. It yields the protein CASSLATGTVSYEQYF.

About this clone: One end of the junction is discordant with germline, which a read error may explain. The V call is TRBV7-9, the J call TRBJ2-1, with 10 bases lining up with TRBD2. Germline CDR1 and CDR2: SEHNR and FQNEAQ (reference sequence). This CDR3 comprises 14 residues. The CDR3 bases are TGTGCCAGCAGCGTAGCGGGAGGCCTCAATGAGCAGTTCTTC. Translated, it gives CASSVAGGLNEQFF.

The chain links TRBV7-3 to TRBJ1-1, with 7 positions matching TRBD1. Germline V gene sequence: CDR1 SGHTA, CDR2 FQGTGA. Losses at the gene ends were 2 bases for V and 6 bases for J; bases not matched to a gene: 3. The CDR3 loop spans 13 amino acids. CDR3 loop: CASSLFQGAEAFF. DNA for the CDR3: TGTGCCAGCAGCTTATTCCAGGGGGCTGAAGCTTTCTTT. Drawing the rest from reference TRBV7-3 and TRBJ1-1, the complete variable domain is GAGVSQTPSNKVTEKGKYVELRCDPISGHTALYWYRQSLGQGPEFLIYFQGTGAADDSGLPNDRFFAVRPEGSVSTLKIQRTERGDSAVYLCASSLFQGAEAFFGQGTRLTVV.

The gene calls are TRBV18 and TRBJ2-7; the match to TRBD2 covers 14 bases. Trimming at V came to 0 bases and at J to 3 bases, leaving 4 bases not matched to a gene. The V gene's germline CDR1 is KGHSH and CDR2 LQKENI. The CDR3 runs 17 residues. DNA for the CDR3: TGTGCCAGCTCACCACCGGGGACTAGCGGGAGAGACTACGAGCAGTACTTC. It is translated as CASSPPGTSGRDYEQYF.

The chain combines TRBV11-2 with TRBJ1-2; the D is unclear. The CDR3 length is 15 residues. The V gene lost 3 bases and the J gene lost 2 bases, with 13 bases spanning the gap. Germline lookup yields CDR1 SGHAT and CDR2 FQNNGV. CDR3 nucleotide sequence: TGTGCCAGCAGCTTCTTCCCAGGCGGGAACTATGGCTACACCTTC. It specifies CASSFFPGGNYGYTF.

The genes are TRBV7-9 and TRBJ2-5; TRBD1 aligns across 9 bases. Germline CDR1 and CDR2: SEHNR and FQNEAQ (reference sequence). Germline trimming cut 6 bases from V and 5 bases from J; bases unmatched to any gene: 13. The CDR3 contains 16 residues. The CDR3 spells CASRPGTTGTGETQYF. The CDR3 DNA follows: TGTGCCAGCAGACCAGGAACCACCGGGACAGGGGAGACCCAGTACTTC. Variable domain in full (rest from reference TRBV7-9 and TRBJ2-5): DTGVSQNPRHKITKRGQNVTFRCDPISEHNRLYWYRQTLGQGPEFLTYFQNEAQLEKSRLLSDRFSAERPKGSFSTLEIQRTEQGDSAMYLCASRPGTTGTGETQYFGPGTRLLVL.

J is TRBJ2-7 and V is TRBV11-1; tentative D call: TRBD2 (5 bases). CDR3 length equals 14 residues. The germline gives CDR1 SGHAT, CDR2 FQDESV (reference sequence). Between the trimmed V and J ends, which lost 1 base and 3 bases, there was a span of 10 bases. The CDR3 DNA follows: TGTGCCAGCAGCTTAGGGTCCGGGGACTACGAGCAGTACTTC. This sequence encodes CASSLGSGDYEQYF.